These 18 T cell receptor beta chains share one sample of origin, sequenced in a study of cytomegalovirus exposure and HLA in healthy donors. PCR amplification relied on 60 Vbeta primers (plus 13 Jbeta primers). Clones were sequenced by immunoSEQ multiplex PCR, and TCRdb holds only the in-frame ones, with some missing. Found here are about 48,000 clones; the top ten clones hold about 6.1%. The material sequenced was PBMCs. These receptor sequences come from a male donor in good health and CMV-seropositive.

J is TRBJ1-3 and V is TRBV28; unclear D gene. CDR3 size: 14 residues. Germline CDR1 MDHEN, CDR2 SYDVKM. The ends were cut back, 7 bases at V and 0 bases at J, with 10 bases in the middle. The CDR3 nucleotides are TGTGCCAGCACCGACTGGAGCTCTGGAAACACCATATATTTT. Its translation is CASTDWSSGNTIYF.

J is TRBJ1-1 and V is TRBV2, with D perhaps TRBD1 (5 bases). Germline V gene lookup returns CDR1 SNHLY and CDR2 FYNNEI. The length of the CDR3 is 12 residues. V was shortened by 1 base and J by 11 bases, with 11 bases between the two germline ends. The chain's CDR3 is CASSEGQGYAFF. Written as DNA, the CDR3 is TGTGCCAGCAGTGAAGGGCAGGGTTACGCTTTCTTT.

The CDR3 loop reads CASSPPVGTGRYEQYF. In nucleotides, the CDR3 is TGTGCCAGCTCACCACCTGTTGGGACAGGGAGGTACGAGCAGTACTTC. The chain couples TRBV18 to TRBJ2-7, with 9 nucleotides matching TRBD1. Trimming at V came to 0 bases and at J to 4 bases, leaving 7 bases not matched to a gene. This CDR3 has 16 amino acids. The germline V gene has CDR1 KGHSH and CDR2 LQKENI.

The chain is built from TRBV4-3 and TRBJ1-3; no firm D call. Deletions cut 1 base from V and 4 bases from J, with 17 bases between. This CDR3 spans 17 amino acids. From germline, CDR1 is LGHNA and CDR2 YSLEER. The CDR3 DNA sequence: TGCGCCAGCAGCCAAGTCCCTCCCCCGTCGAGCGGAAACACCATATATTTT. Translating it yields CASSQVPPPSSGNTIYF.

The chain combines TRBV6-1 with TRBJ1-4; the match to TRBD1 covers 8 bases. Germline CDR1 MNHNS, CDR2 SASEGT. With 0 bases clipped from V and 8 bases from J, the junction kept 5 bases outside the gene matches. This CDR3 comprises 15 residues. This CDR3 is CASSEAVTGVEKLFF. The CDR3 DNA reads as TGTGCCAGCAGTGAAGCGGTGACAGGGGTGGAAAAACTGTTTTTT.

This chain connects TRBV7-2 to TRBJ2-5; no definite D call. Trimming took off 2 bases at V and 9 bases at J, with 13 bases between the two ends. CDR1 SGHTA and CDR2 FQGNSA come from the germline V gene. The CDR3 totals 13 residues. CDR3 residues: CASSLSVSSAQYF. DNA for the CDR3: TGTGCCAGCAGCTTAAGCGTCAGTTCGGCCCAGTACTTC.

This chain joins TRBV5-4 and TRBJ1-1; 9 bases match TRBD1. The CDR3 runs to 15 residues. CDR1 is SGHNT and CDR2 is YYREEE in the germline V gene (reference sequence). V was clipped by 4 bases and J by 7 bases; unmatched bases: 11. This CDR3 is CASSPTWGQGGEAFF. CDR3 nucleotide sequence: TGTGCCAGCAGCCCCACCTGGGGACAGGGTGGTGAAGCTTTCTTT.

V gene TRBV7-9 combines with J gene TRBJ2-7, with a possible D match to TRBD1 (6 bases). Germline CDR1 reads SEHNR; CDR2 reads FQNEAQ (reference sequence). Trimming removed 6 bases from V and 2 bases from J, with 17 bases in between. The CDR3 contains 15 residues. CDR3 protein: CASSSTGTNPYEQYF. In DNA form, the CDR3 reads TGTGCCAGCAGTTCTACCGGGACAAACCCCTACGAGCAGTACTTC.

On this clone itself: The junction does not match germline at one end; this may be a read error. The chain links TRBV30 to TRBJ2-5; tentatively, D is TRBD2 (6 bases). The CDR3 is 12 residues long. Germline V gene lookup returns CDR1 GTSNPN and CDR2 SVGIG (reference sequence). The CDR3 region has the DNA TGTGCCTGGAGTCCCTCGGGAGAGCCCCAGTACTTC. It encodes CAWSPSGEPQYF.

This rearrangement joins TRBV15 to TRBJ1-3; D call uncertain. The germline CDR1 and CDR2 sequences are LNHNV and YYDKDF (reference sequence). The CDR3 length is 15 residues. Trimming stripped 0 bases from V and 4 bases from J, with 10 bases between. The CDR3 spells CATSRDRSHGNTIYF. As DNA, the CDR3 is TGTGCCACCAGCAGAGACCGGAGCCACGGAAACACCATATATTTT. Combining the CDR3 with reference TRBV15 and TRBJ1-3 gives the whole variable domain DAMVIQNPRYQVTQFGKPVTLSCSQTLNHNVMYWYQQKSSQAPKLLFHYYDKDFNNEADTPDNFQSRRPNTSFCFLDIRSPGLGDTAMYLCATSRDRSHGNTIYFGEGSWLTVV.

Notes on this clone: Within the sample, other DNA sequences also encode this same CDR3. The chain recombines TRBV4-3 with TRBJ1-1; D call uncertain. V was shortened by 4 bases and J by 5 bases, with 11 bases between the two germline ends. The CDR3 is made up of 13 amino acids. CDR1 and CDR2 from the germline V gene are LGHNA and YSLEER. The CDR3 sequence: CASSLSRGTEAFF. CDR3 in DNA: TGCGCCAGCAGCCTCAGCCGGGGAACTGAAGCTTTCTTT.

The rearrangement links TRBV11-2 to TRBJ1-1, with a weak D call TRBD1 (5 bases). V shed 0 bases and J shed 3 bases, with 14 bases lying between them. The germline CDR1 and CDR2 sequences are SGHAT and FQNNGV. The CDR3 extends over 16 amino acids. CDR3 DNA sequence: TGTGCCAGCAGCTTAGATGGGGGGGGAGTGGACACTGAAGCTTTCTTT. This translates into CASSLDGGGVDTEAFF.

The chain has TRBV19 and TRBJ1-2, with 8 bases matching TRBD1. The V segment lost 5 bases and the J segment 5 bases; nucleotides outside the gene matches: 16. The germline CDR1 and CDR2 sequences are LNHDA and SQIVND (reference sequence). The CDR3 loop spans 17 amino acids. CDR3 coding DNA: TGTGCCAGTAGTGTCCCCTCCGGGACAGGTGGGCTTTATGGCTACACCTTC. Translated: CASSVPSGTGGLYGYTF.

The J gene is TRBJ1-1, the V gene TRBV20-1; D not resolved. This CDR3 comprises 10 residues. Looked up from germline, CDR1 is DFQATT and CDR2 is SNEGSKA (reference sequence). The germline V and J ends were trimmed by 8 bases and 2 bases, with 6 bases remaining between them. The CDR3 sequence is CSPLNTEAFF. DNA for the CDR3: TGCAGTCCCCTAAACACTGAAGCTTTCTTT.

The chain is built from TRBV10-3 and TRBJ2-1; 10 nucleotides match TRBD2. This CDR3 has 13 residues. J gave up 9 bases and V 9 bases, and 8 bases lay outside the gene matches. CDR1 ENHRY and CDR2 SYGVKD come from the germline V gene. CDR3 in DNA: TGTGCCATATGTCCTAGCGGGGGTCTTGAGCAGTTCTTC. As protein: CAICPSGGLEQFF.

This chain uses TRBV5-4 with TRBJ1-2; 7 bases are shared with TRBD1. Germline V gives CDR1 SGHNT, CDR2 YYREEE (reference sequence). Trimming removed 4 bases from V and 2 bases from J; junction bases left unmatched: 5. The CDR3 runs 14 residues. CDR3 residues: CASSPPGQNYGYTF. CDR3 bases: TGTGCCAGCAGCCCCCCGGGACAGAACTATGGCTACACCTTC.

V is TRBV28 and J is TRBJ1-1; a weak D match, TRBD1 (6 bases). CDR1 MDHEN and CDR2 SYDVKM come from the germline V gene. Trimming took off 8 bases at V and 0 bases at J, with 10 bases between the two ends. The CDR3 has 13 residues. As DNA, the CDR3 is TGTGCCAGCCTCGGACAGCTGAACACTGAAGCTTTCTTT. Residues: CASLGQLNTEAFF.

This CDR3 is CASSQGGGPIEKLFF. The CDR3 bases are TGCGCCAGCAGCCAAGGGGGGGGGCCAATTGAAAAACTGTTTTTT. The chain links TRBV4-3 to TRBJ1-4; D perhaps matches TRBD1 (6 bases). CDR1 is LGHNA, CDR2 YSLEER, per germline. Trimming left V 1 base short and J 7 bases short, with 13 bases between. CDR3 length equals 15 residues.